The entry below describes one T cell receptor (beta chain). The data originate from a study of T-cell memory formation after mild COVID-19. For the study at large: Clusters were largely donor specific.

Germline V lookup: CDR1 MNHEY, CDR2 SVGAGI. The CDR3 has 14 residues. Between the trimmed V and J ends, which lost 7 bases and 6 bases, there was a span of 18 bases. 5'RACE, which relied on constant-segment primers, yielded TCR alpha and TCR beta cDNA libraries carrying sample barcodes and UMIs. One entry per CDR3 protein, called by TCRdb with MiXCR from the 5' RACE reads. The sample holds 470,000 or so distinct CDR3 sequences, 20% to 30% seen once. This TCR was recovered from an adult woman who had mild COVID-19 (a few samples of this study predate the infection). Cell type and time point are not known. The chain links TRBV6-5 to TRBJ1-1; possibly TRBD1 for D (5 bases). Sequenced: PBMCs or a T cell subset sorted from them (not recorded which). Here the CDR3 reads CASTLGAGVAEAFF. The DNA for the CDR3 is TGTGCCAGCACCCTCGGGGCGGGCGTCGCTGAAGCTTTCTTT.